The 27 T cell receptor beta chains below come from one sample, sequenced in a study of shared clonotypes between healthy human individuals. Data came from immunoSEQ multiplex PCR; TCRdb stores just in-frame clones and leaves some out. Here the sample spans about 2.5 million clones, roughly 92% being singletons. Source material: naive CD4+ T cells from PBMCs. Subset given: CD45RA+ positively selected. The receptors originated from a man between 18 and 35 years old in good health. Some clones in this sample may be carry-over from other donors' samples.

The J gene is TRBJ1-6, the V gene TRBV2; 7 bases fit TRBD1. This CDR3 contains 14 residues. The V and J ends lost 7 bases and 7 bases, in that order; junction bases with no gene match: 7. CDR1 is SNHLY and CDR2 is FYNNEI in the germline V gene. The CDR3 reads CASTPGTANSPLHF. CDR3 coding DNA: TGTGCCAGCACACCCGGGACAGCAAATTCACCCCTCCACTTT.

This clone was observed once. The V and J genes are TRBV28 and TRBJ2-7, with a weak D call TRBD1 (6 bases). The CDR3 is 14 residues long. Germline CDR1 is MDHEN and CDR2 is SYDVKM. V was clipped by 6 bases and J by 3 bases, with 15 bases between them. The CDR3 DNA reads TGTGCCAGCAGCCCCCGGACAGTCATCTACGAGCAGTACTTC. Amino acids: CASSPRTVIYEQYF.

This clone was found a few times. J is TRBJ2-5 and V is TRBV29-1; D is uncertain. This CDR3 has 10 residues. CDR1 and CDR2 from the germline V gene are SQVTM and ANQGSEA. V gave up 3 bases and J gave up 5 bases, with 4 bases separating them. CDR3 bases: TGCAGCGTTGACGAGGAGACCCAGTACTTC. Its translation: CSVDEETQYF.

The chain is built from TRBV7-2 and TRBJ2-3; D possibly corresponds to TRBD1 (5 bases). Per germline, CDR1 SGHTA and CDR2 FQGNSA. The CDR3 extends over 13 amino acids. V was trimmed by 1 base and J by 6 bases, leaving 8 bases between them. Written as DNA, the CDR3 is TGTGCCAGCAGCTTAGGGACATCTGATACGCAGTATTTT. Protein product: CASSLGTSDTQYF.

The genes are TRBV7-9 and TRBJ2-6; D perhaps matches TRBD1 (5 bases). Trimming pared 5 bases from V and 6 bases from J, leaving 17 bases between. CDR1 is SEHNR, CDR2 FQNEAQ, per germline (reference sequence). The CDR3 spans 16 residues. The CDR3 DNA follows: TGTGCCAGCAGCGCGCCGTACAGGACCCCGGCCAACGTCCTGACTTTC. Amino acid sequence: CASSAPYRTPANVLTF.

This clone showed up just once. This chain connects TRBV4-2 to TRBJ2-1; 7 bases map to TRBD1. With 0 bases clipped from V and 4 bases from J, the junction kept 12 bases outside the gene matches. The CDR3 runs to 18 residues. Germline lookup yields CDR1 LGHNA and CDR2 YNFKEQ. The CDR3 reads CASSQDILTGRIYNEQFF. In DNA form, the CDR3 reads TGTGCCAGCAGCCAAGATATTCTGACAGGGCGTATTTACAATGAGCAGTTCTTC.

This chain links TRBV30 with TRBJ2-5; D may be TRBD2 (5 bases). The CDR3 is 14 residues long. Looked up from germline, CDR1 is GTSNPN and CDR2 is SVGIG (reference sequence). The V end lost 6 bases, the J end lost 5 bases, and 19 bases lay between the germline ends. The CDR3 DNA is TGTGCCTGCACTAGGGCTAGCCGGATCGAGACCCAGTACTTC. This gives the protein CACTRASRIETQYF.

This clone has just one count. The V gene is TRBV19, the J gene TRBJ1-5; the match to TRBD1 covers 12 bases. Germline CDR1 LNHDA, CDR2 SQIVND (reference sequence). This CDR3 is built from 19 residues. The junction had 13 bases not matched to a gene; V was cut back by 6 bases and J by 1 base. CDR3 loop: CASSQPGQGARRSNQPQHF. CDR3 nucleotide sequence: TGTGCCAGTAGCCAACCGGGACAGGGGGCCCGTAGGAGCAATCAGCCCCAGCATTTT.

The chain is built from TRBV27 and TRBJ2-6; 7 positions match TRBD1. Germline trimming cut 5 bases from V and 0 bases from J; bases unmatched to any gene: 1. This CDR3 has 15 amino acids. The germline V gene encodes CDR1 MNHEY and CDR2 SMNVEV (reference sequence). The CDR3 is CASSPGGSGANVLTF. Written as DNA, the CDR3 is TGTGCCAGCAGTCCAGGGGGCTCTGGGGCCAACGTCCTGACTTTC. The whole variable domain, filled in from reference TRBV27 and TRBJ2-6, reads EAQVTQNPRYLITVTGKKLTVTCSQNMNHEYMSWYRQDPGLGLRQIYYSMNVEVTDKGDVPEGYKVSRKEKRNFPLILESPSPNQTSLYFCASSPGGSGANVLTFGAGSRLTVL.

The V call is TRBV6-6, the J call TRBJ1-5; 9 bases map to TRBD1. Germline values: CDR1 MNHNY, CDR2 SVGAGI (reference sequence). The junction had 5 bases not matched to a gene; V was cut back by 5 bases and J by 3 bases. This CDR3 has 15 residues. In DNA form, the CDR3 reads TGTGCCAGCAGTACAAACAGGGGGCTCAATCAGCCCCAGCATTTT. It is translated as CASSTNRGLNQPQHF.

V and J are TRBV25-1 and TRBJ2-7; the match to TRBD1 covers 10 bases. The CDR3 contains 14 residues. Per the germline V gene, CDR1 is MGHDK and CDR2 is SYGVNS. Trimming removed 8 bases from V and 7 bases from J; junction bases left unmatched: 11. The CDR3 sequence is CASVGTGVVGEQYF. DNA for the CDR3: TGTGCCAGCGTGGGGACAGGGGTTGTCGGAGAGCAGTACTTC.

The chain couples TRBV13 to TRBJ2-7; D possibly corresponds to TRBD2 (6 bases). V lost 3 bases and J lost 4, with 19 bases in between. The germline gives CDR1 PRHDT, CDR2 FYEKMQ (reference sequence). The CDR3 consists of 16 residues. CDR3 DNA: TGTGCCAGCAGCTTCCCCCCTAGCGCCCCCCGGTACGAGCAGTACTTC. This codes for CASSFPPSAPRYEQYF.

V and J are TRBV7-8 and TRBJ1-5; D possibly corresponds to TRBD1 (5 bases). There are 16 residues in the CDR3. V was shortened by 4 bases and J by 0 bases, with 13 bases between the two germline ends. CDR1 is SGHVS and CDR2 is FQNEAQ in the germline V gene. CDR3 protein: CASSSQGVNSNQPQHF. The CDR3 nucleotides read TGTGCCAGCAGCTCTCAAGGGGTGAATAGCAATCAGCCCCAGCATTTT.

The rearrangement links TRBV19 to TRBJ2-4; the D is unclear. Trimming left V 6 bases short and J 1 base short, with 13 bases between. CDR1 is LNHDA, CDR2 SQIVND, per germline (reference sequence). The CDR3 is 15 residues long. In nucleotides, the CDR3 is TGTGCCAGTAGAGCAGGTTTGCTGGCCAAAAACATTCAGTACTTC. Residues: CASRAGLLAKNIQYF. Complete variable domain (other parts from reference TRBV19 and TRBJ2-4): DGGITQSPKYLFRKEGQNVTLSCEQNLNHDAMYWYRQDPGQGLRLIYYSQIVNDFQKGDIAEGYSVSREKKESFPLTVTSAQKNPTAFYLCASRAGLLAKNIQYFGAGTRLSVL.

The gene calls are TRBV5-1 and TRBJ2-7; the match to TRBD1 covers 8 bases. V was pared by 3 bases and J by 7 bases, with 15 bases of the junction left unmatched. Germline values: CDR1 SGHRS, CDR2 YFSETQ. This CDR3 is 16 amino acids long. The CDR3 protein is CASSSGGQGARAEQYF. The CDR3 DNA reads as TGCGCCAGCAGCTCAGGAGGTCAGGGGGCGCGGGCTGAGCAGTACTTC.

Comments on this clone: Other DNA sequences from this sample encode an identical CDR3 as well. The rearrangement links TRBV9 to TRBJ2-3; D is unclear. Trimming left V 0 bases short and J 2 bases short, with 4 bases between. The CDR3 consists of 13 residues. CDR1 and CDR2 (germline): SGDLS, YYNGEE. The CDR3 DNA follows: TGTGCCAGCAGCGTAGCTCTCACAGATACGCAGTATTTT. Protein product: CASSVALTDTQYF.

The rearrangement links TRBV4-2 to TRBJ2-5; D is perhaps TRBD1 or TRBD2 (5 bases each). Per germline, CDR1 LGHNA and CDR2 YNFKEQ. V shed 2 bases and J shed 5 bases, with 18 bases lying between them. This CDR3 contains 16 residues. The CDR3 reads CASSQSERGGMETQYF. The CDR3, as DNA: TGTGCCAGCAGCCAATCAGAGCGTGGGGGAATGGAGACCCAGTACTTC.

V and J are TRBV7-9 and TRBJ2-5, with D tentatively TRBD1 (6 bases). The length of the CDR3 is 15 residues. Trimming pared 5 bases from V and 1 base from J, leaving 14 bases between. The germline V gene encodes CDR1 SEHNR and CDR2 FQNEAQ (reference sequence). The CDR3 DNA follows: TGTGCCAGCAGCCCCCCGAGGGGGACCCAAGAGACCCAGTACTTC. Amino acids: CASSPPRGTQETQYF.

The V and J genes are TRBV7-3 and TRBJ2-7; the D is unclear. The CDR3 totals 11 residues. V lost 7 bases and J 4 bases, leaving 8 bases between the germline ends. CDR1 SGHTA and CDR2 FQGTGA come from the germline V gene. CDR3 in amino acids: CASILGYEQYF. Written as DNA, the CDR3 is TGTGCCAGCATTCTTGGGTACGAGCAGTACTTC. Supplemented by reference TRBV7-3 and TRBJ2-7, the full variable domain reads GAGVSQTPSNKVTEKGKYVELRCDPISGHTALYWYRQSLGQGPEFLIYFQGTGAADDSGLPNDRFFAVRPEGSVSTLKIQRTERGDSAVYLCASILGYEQYFGPGTRLTVT.

DNA for the CDR3: TGTGCCAGCAGCCACCCCGGGACTAGCGGGGCCACCCCCATCACAGATACGCAGTATTTT. It encodes CASSHPGTSGATPITDTQYF. The chain joins TRBV4-2 to TRBJ2-3; 13 nucleotides line up with TRBD2. Germline-derived CDR1 and CDR2 are LGHNA and YNFKEQ. V was pared by 3 bases and J by 2 bases, with 14 bases of the junction left unmatched. CDR3 length: 20 amino acids.

The V and J genes are TRBV21-1 and TRBJ1-2; TRBD1 is the table's D call and was not checked against the DNA. TRBV21-1 is annotated as a pseudogene. CDR3 length: 14 residues. CDR3 sequence: CASGGQRANYGYTF. For the CDR3, the DNA is TGTGCCAGCGGCGGACAGAGAGCTAACTATGGCTACACCTTC.

For this clone: The junction shows a germline mismatch at one end, possibly a read error. The rearrangement joins TRBV7-2 to TRBJ2-7; D might be TRBD2 (6 bases). Germline V gives CDR1 SGHTA, CDR2 FQGNSA. The CDR3 extends over 13 amino acids. The DNA for the CDR3 is TGTGCCAGCAGCTCACGACGGGACTCCCACGTTCGCTTC. It yields the protein CASSSRRDSHVRF.

About this clone itself: The sample carries other DNA sequences with the same CDR3. This chain links TRBV5-1 with TRBJ2-5, with 14 positions matching TRBD2. The CDR3 totals 16 residues. CDR1 and CDR2 from the germline V gene are SGHRS and YFSETQ. Germline trimming cut 3 bases from V and 1 base from J; bases unmatched to any gene: 2. This chain's CDR3 is CASSSGTSGGQETQYF. For the CDR3, the DNA is TGCGCCAGCAGCTCCGGGACTAGCGGGGGCCAAGAGACCCAGTACTTC.

The chain is built from TRBV6-1 and TRBJ2-7; 10 bases are a match to TRBD2. The CDR3 is 14 residues long. From germline, CDR1 is MNHNS and CDR2 SASEGT. Trimming removed 10 bases from V and 1 base from J; junction bases left unmatched: 7. CDR3 in amino acids: CAISTSGTSYEQYF. The CDR3 nucleotides read TGTGCCATCTCCACTAGCGGGACGTCCTACGAGCAGTACTTC.

V gene TRBV5-4 combines with J gene TRBJ2-2; D is unresolved. CDR1 and CDR2 (germline): SGHNT, YYREEE (reference sequence). V lost 3 bases and J 6 bases, leaving 15 bases between the germline ends. The CDR3 has 15 amino acids. CDR3: CASSSERQTAGELFF. The CDR3 DNA is TGTGCCAGCAGCTCAGAACGGCAGACGGCCGGGGAGCTGTTTTTT.

The chain carries TRBV28 and TRBJ1-1, with a possible D match to TRBD1 (5 bases). The CDR3 totals 15 residues. CDR1 is MDHEN, CDR2 SYDVKM, per germline. V lost 6 bases and J lost 4, with 18 bases in between. CDR3 region: CASRPSAGTFTEAFF. In DNA form, the CDR3 reads TGTGCCAGCAGGCCCTCTGCGGGGACCTTCACTGAAGCTTTCTTT.

The rearrangement links TRBV5-1 to TRBJ1-1; no clear D. CDR1 and CDR2 (germline): SGHRS, YFSETQ. V lost 0 bases and J 8 bases, leaving 11 bases between the germline ends. The CDR3 length is 13 residues. In DNA, the CDR3 is TGCGCCAGCAGCTTGGCTGATAAGGACGAAGCTTTCTTT. It translates to CASSLADKDEAFF. Full variable domain (missing parts from reference TRBV5-1 and TRBJ1-1): KAGVTQTPRYLIKTRGQQVTLSCSPISGHRSVSWYQQTPGQGLQFLFEYFSETQRNKGNFPGRFSGRQFSNSRSEMNVSTLELGDSALYLCASSLADKDEAFFGQGTRLTVV.